The source of this T cell receptor beta chain is a study of blood T cell repertoires in COVID-19. Study-wide context: The United States, Italy and Spain were the sources of the acute and convalescent COVID-19 samples.

V lost 0 bases and J lost 4; bases outside the gene matches: 17. The CDR3 runs 19 residues. Looked up from germline, CDR1 is SGHAT and CDR2 is FQNNGV. Clones were sequenced by immunoSEQ multiplex PCR, and TCRdb holds only the in-frame ones, with some missing. The data contain under 250,000 clones, roughly 86% of them singletons. The chain links TRBV11-2 to TRBJ1-2; 7 positions match TRBD1. The sequencing input was PBMCs or T cells enriched from blood (not recorded which). This sequence was found in a woman aged 30 to 39 with acute COVID-19. CDR3 sequence (DNA): TGTGCCAGCAGCTTAGATCGGAGGCAGGGGGATAAATCGGGCTATGGCTACACCTTC. This gives the protein CASSLDRRQGDKSGYGYTF.